These 13 T cell receptor beta chains share one sample of origin, sequenced in a study of blood T cell repertoires in COVID-19. TCRdb's copy holds only in-frame clones and misses some; the assay was immunoSEQ multiplex PCR. The sample records fewer than 250,000 clones, 82% being singletons. The sample comprised peripheral blood. The receptors shown here come from a woman in her sixties with COVID-19, enrolled during active disease.

This clone was seen only once. The chain carries TRBV5-1 and TRBJ1-1; 7 bases agree with TRBD1. From germline, CDR1 is SGHRS and CDR2 YFSETQ. The CDR3 is made up of 14 amino acids. Trimming at V came to 4 bases and at J to 0 bases, leaving 3 bases not matched to a gene. CDR3 nucleotide sequence: TGCGCCAGCAGCGGGGGACAGCTGAACACTGAAGCTTTCTTT. Protein product: CASSGGQLNTEAFF.

This chain connects TRBV3-1 (or the pseudogene TRBV3-2) to TRBJ2-1; D unclear. V was trimmed by 6 bases and J by 5 bases, leaving 5 bases between them. Germline CDR1 and CDR2: LGHDT and YNNKEL (reference sequence). CDR3 length equals 11 residues. CDR3 coding DNA: TGTGCCAGCAGAGCGAACAATGAGCAGTTCTTC. Amino acid sequence: CASRANNEQFF.

V usage is TRBV5-1 and J usage is TRBJ1-2; D is unresolved. The CDR3 is 14 amino acids. Trimming took 0 bases from V and 8 from J, leaving 14 bases between them. Germline-derived CDR1 and CDR2 are SGHRS and YFSETQ. In DNA form, the CDR3 reads TGCGCCAGCAGCTTGGATGGAGACGATAGGGGCTACACCTTC. This translates into CASSLDGDDRGYTF.

V is TRBV30 and J is TRBJ1-2; 7 positions agree with TRBD1. The length of the CDR3 is 14 residues. In germline, CDR1 is GTSNPN, CDR2 SVGIG (reference sequence). J gave up 4 bases and V 3 bases, and 8 bases lay outside the gene matches. Here the CDR3 DNA reads TGTGCCTGGAGACGACAGGGTAGCGCCTATGGCTACACCTTC. Amino acids: CAWRRQGSAYGYTF.

The V and J genes are TRBV6-2 or TRBV6-3 and TRBJ2-1; 7 bases agree with TRBD1. V lost 2 bases, J lost 9 bases, and 4 bases stayed unmatched. Germline-derived CDR1 and CDR2 are MNHEY and SVGEGT. The CDR3 is 13 amino acids. CDR3 in amino acids: CASSYQRGREQFF. The CDR3 coding sequence is TGTGCCAGCAGTTACCAGAGGGGGCGTGAGCAGTTCTTC.

The chain combines TRBV4-3 with TRBJ2-3; 8 nucleotides match TRBD2. After removal of 2 bases from V and 2 bases from J, the junction contained 3 bases not matched to a gene. The CDR3 length is 15 residues. CDR1 is LGHNA, CDR2 YSLEER, per germline. CDR3 nucleotides: TGCGCCAGCAGCCAAATAGCGGGACTCACAGATACGCAGTATTTT. It encodes CASSQIAGLTDTQYF.

A note on this clone: One end of the junction varies from germline; a read error may be responsible. This chain joins TRBV7-7 and TRBJ2-2, with D perhaps TRBD1 (6 bases). Germline V gene sequence: CDR1 SSHAT, CDR2 FNYEAQ (reference sequence). The CDR3 runs to 16 residues. CDR3 nucleotide sequence: TGTGCTAGCAGCTTAGGAGCACAGGGAAACACCGGGGAGCTGTTTTTT. Translated: CASSLGAQGNTGELFF.

Only one count was recorded for this clone. V is TRBV28 and J is TRBJ1-1; the D gene is possibly TRBD1 (6 bases). V was cut by 2 bases and J by 1 base, with 14 bases left in between. The CDR3 spans 16 residues. The germline gives CDR1 MDHEN, CDR2 SYDVKM. The CDR3 DNA follows: TGTGCCAGCAGTTTAGAAACAGGGAAGGCGAACACTGAAGCTTTCTTT. It translates to CASSLETGKANTEAFF.

The gene calls are TRBV28 and TRBJ2-5, with a tentative D call TRBD2 (6 bases). Germline assignment: CDR1 MDHEN and CDR2 SYDVKM. V gave up 5 bases and J gave up 1 base, with 20 bases separating them. This CDR3 comprises 17 residues. The CDR3 DNA reads TGTGCCAGCAGTCTAAGCCGTCGGCGGGACGGCCAAGAGACCCAGTACTTC. Its protein product is CASSLSRRRDGQETQYF. Filled out from reference TRBV28 and TRBJ2-5, the complete variable domain reads DVKVTQSSRYLVKRTGEKVFLECVQDMDHENMFWYRQDPGLGLRLIYFSYDVKMKEKGDIPEGYSVSREKKERFSLILESASTNQTSMYLCASSLSRRRDGQETQYFGPGTRLLVL.

The chain joins TRBV21-1 to TRBJ2-7; the DNA was not used to check the table's D call, TRBD1. TRBV21-1 is annotated as a pseudogene. CDR3 size: 15 residues. The CDR3 loop reads CARRRGQETSYEQYF. DNA of the CDR3: TGTGCCAGAAGGCGGGGACAGGAGACCTCCTACGAGCAGTACTTC.

The chain carries TRBV19 and TRBJ2-7, with 10 nucleotides matching TRBD1. V gave up 4 bases and J gave up 2 bases; unmatched junction bases: 2. CDR1 and CDR2 from the germline V gene are LNHDA and SQIVND (reference sequence). CDR3 length: 14 amino acids. The DNA of the CDR3 is TGTGCCAGTAGTACGGGACAGGGGCCCTACGAGCAGTACTTC. This translates into CASSTGQGPYEQYF.

This chain connects TRBV9 to TRBJ1-6; 7 nucleotides agree with TRBD1. The V and J ends lost 2 bases and 7 bases, in that order; junction bases with no gene match: 9. Germline V lookup: CDR1 SGDLS, CDR2 YYNGEE. The CDR3 runs to 16 residues. CDR3 residues: CASSVGPTGQNSPLHF. The CDR3, as DNA: TGTGCCAGCAGCGTCGGCCCGACAGGGCAGAATTCACCCCTCCACTTT.

The chain is built from TRBV2 and TRBJ1-1; 7 bases are a match to TRBD1. V was clipped by 4 bases and J by 4 bases; unmatched bases: 9. CDR3 length: 15 amino acids. Germline lookup yields CDR1 SNHLY and CDR2 FYNNEI. CDR3 bases: TGTGCCAGCAGTGCCGACAGGGTGGTAGTCACTGAAGCTTTCTTT. Translated: CASSADRVVVTEAFF.